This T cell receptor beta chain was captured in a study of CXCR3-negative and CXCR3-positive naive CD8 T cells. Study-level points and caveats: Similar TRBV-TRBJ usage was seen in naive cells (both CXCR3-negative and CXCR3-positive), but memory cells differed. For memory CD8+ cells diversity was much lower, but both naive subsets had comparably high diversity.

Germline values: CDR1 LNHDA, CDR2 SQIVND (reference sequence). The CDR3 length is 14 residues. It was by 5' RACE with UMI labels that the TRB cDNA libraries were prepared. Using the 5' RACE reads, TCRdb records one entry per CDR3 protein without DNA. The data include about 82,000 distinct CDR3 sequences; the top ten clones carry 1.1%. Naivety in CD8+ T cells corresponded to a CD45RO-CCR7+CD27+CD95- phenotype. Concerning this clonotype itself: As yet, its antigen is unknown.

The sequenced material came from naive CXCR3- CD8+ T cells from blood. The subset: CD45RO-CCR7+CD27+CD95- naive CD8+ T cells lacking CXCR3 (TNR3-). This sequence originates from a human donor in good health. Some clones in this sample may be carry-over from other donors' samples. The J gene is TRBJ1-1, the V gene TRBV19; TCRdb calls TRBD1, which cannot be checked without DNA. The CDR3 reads CASSIGQGGTEAFF.